The 19 T cell receptor beta chains below were found in one sample sequenced in a study of blood T cell repertoires in COVID-19. Some clones are missing from TCRdb's copy, which holds only in-frame ones; the method was immunoSEQ multiplex PCR. The sample includes about 170,000 clones, under 85% of them seen just once. Sequenced input: peripheral blood. The receptors derive from a man in his 70s with acute or convalescent COVID-19.

This rearrangement joins TRBV5-4 to TRBJ1-6, with D hard to call. This CDR3 spans 18 amino acids. The V end lost 1 base, the J end lost 0 bases, and 14 bases lay between the germline ends. The germline V gene has CDR1 SGHNT and CDR2 YYREEE (reference sequence). This CDR3 reads CASSLSGSQRSYNSPLHF. CDR3 DNA: TGTGCCAGCAGCTTGTCCGGCAGCCAGCGCTCCTATAATTCACCCCTCCACTTT.

This clone was detected a few times. The chain is built from TRBV7-3 and TRBJ2-7; 11 nucleotides line up with TRBD2. V gave up 5 bases and J gave up 3 bases; unmatched junction bases: 9. This CDR3 spans 16 amino acids. The germline CDR1 and CDR2 sequences are SGHTA and FQGTGA. The DNA for the CDR3 is TGTGCCAGCAGCCCCGATAGCGGGAGGGCCCACTACGAGCAGTACTTC. Encoded protein: CASSPDSGRAHYEQYF. The complete variable domain, with remaining parts taken from reference TRBV7-3 and TRBJ2-7, reads GAGVSQTPSNKVTEKGKYVELRCDPISGHTALYWYRQSLGQGPEFLIYFQGTGAADDSGLPNDRFFAVRPEGSVSTLKIQRTERGDSAVYLCASSPDSGRAHYEQYFGPGTRLTVT.

The V gene is TRBV7-9, the J gene TRBJ1-2; 9 nucleotides line up with TRBD1. Germline CDR1 SEHNR, CDR2 FQNEAQ (reference sequence). CDR3 length: 12 amino acids. V lost 6 bases and J lost 7; bases outside the gene matches: 3. The DNA for the CDR3 is TGTGCCAGCAGACAGGGGGCGGTTGGCTACACCTTC. Its protein product is CASRQGAVGYTF.

The chain is built from TRBV11-2 and TRBJ2-7, with D perhaps TRBD1 (6 bases). CDR3 size: 14 residues. Trimming took 5 bases from V and 0 from J, leaving 11 bases between them. CDR1 is SGHAT and CDR2 is FQNNGV in the germline V gene. The CDR3, as DNA: TGTGCCAGCAGCCCTATGGACAGCTCCTACGAGCAGTACTTC. Its translation is CASSPMDSSYEQYF.

V gene TRBV5-8 combines with J gene TRBJ1-1; no clear D. Germline V lookup: CDR1 SGHTS, CDR2 YDEGEE. The ends were cut back, 1 base at V and 4 bases at J, with 11 bases in the middle. The CDR3 sequence is 14 residues long. The CDR3 protein is CASSLSGGITEAFF. CDR3 coding DNA: TGTGCCAGCAGCTTGTCAGGCGGGATCACTGAAGCTTTCTTT.

This chain links TRBV25-1 with TRBJ2-2; 7 bases align to TRBD1. This CDR3 is built from 14 residues. The J segment lost 1 base and the V segment lost 6 bases, leaving 2 bases of the junction unmatched. The germline gives CDR1 MGHDK, CDR2 SYGVNS. DNA for the CDR3: TGTGCCAGCAGCAGGGGGAGGAACACCGGGGAGCTGTTTTTT. It codes for CASSRGRNTGELFF.

The chain has TRBV5-8 and TRBJ2-2, with 8 nucleotides matching TRBD2. Losses at the gene ends were 6 bases for V and 0 bases for J; bases not matched to a gene: 7. The CDR3 covers 16 residues. Germline CDR1 reads SGHTS; CDR2 reads YDEGEE. The CDR3 here is CASIRLAGTNTGELFF. The CDR3 DNA reads TGTGCCAGCATTAGATTAGCGGGGACGAACACCGGGGAGCTGTTTTTT.

The chain employs TRBV6-5 and TRBJ2-7, with TRBD1 matching over 11 bases. The germline V gene encodes CDR1 MNHEY and CDR2 SVGAGI. The CDR3 is made up of 16 amino acids. J gave up 4 bases and V 2 bases, and 7 bases lay outside the gene matches. Here the CDR3 DNA reads TGTGCCAGCAGTTACCCGGGGACAGGGGGGTTATACGAGCAGTACTTC. Its translation is CASSYPGTGGLYEQYF.

The chain employs TRBV28 and TRBJ2-2, with TRBD2 matching 12 bases. This CDR3 has 20 residues. Germline V gene sequence: CDR1 MDHEN, CDR2 SYDVKM. V lost 2 bases, J lost 7 bases, and 17 bases stayed unmatched. CDR3 protein: CASSLKPDTSGRLDGGELFF. Here the CDR3 DNA reads TGTGCCAGCAGTTTAAAACCCGATACTAGCGGGAGGTTGGATGGCGGGGAGCTGTTTTTT.

The chain is built from TRBV11-2 and TRBJ2-1, with D perhaps TRBD2 (5 bases). The CDR3 loop spans 14 amino acids. CDR1 and CDR2 from the germline V gene are SGHAT and FQNNGV. The CDR3 DNA is TGTGTCCCGTGGTGGCGGGTCTCCTACAATGAGCAGTTCTTC. This sequence encodes CVPWWRVSYNEQFF.

V gene TRBV5-1 combines with J gene TRBJ1-2, with TRBD1 matching over 8 bases. Germline V gene sequence: CDR1 SGHRS, CDR2 YFSETQ. Trimming cost V 1 base and J 3 bases; bases outside gene matches: 11. The CDR3 is 17 residues long. CDR3 nucleotides: TGCGCCAGCAGCTTGACGCGCCCGACAGGGGATGACTATGGCTACACCTTC. Amino acids: CASSLTRPTGDDYGYTF. The variable domain in full, completed from reference TRBV5-1 and TRBJ1-2, reads KAGVTQTPRYLIKTRGQQVTLSCSPISGHRSVSWYQQTPGQGLQFLFEYFSETQRNKGNFPGRFSGRQFSNSRSEMNVSTLELGDSALYLCASSLTRPTGDDYGYTFGSGTRLTVV.

The genes are TRBV7-9 and TRBJ1-6; maybe TRBD1 (5 bases). The germline V and J ends were trimmed by 3 bases and 7 bases, with 10 bases remaining between them. The CDR3 totals 14 residues. The germline V gene encodes CDR1 SEHNR and CDR2 FQNEAQ (reference sequence). The CDR3 DNA sequence: TGTGCCAGCAGCTTTGGAGGGGAAAATTCACCCCTCCACTTT. Translated, it gives CASSFGGENSPLHF.

The chain combines TRBV5-6 with TRBJ2-2; D is unresolved. From germline, CDR1 is SGHDT and CDR2 YYEEEE. V lost 0 bases and J 3 bases, leaving 9 bases between the germline ends. The length of the CDR3 is 15 residues. CDR3 coding DNA: TGTGCCAGCAGCTTGGTTCAACAGCACACCGGGGAGCTGTTTTTT. This gives the protein CASSLVQQHTGELFF.

Points on this clone: Other DNA sequences in the same sample also yield this CDR3. The chain carries TRBV11-3 and TRBJ2-1, with 13 bases identical to TRBD2. V was clipped by 1 base and J by 4 bases; unmatched bases: 1. Germline CDR1 is SGHNT and CDR2 is YENEEA. There are 16 residues in the CDR3. CDR3 protein: CASSLGTSGSYNEQFF. DNA of the CDR3: TGTGCCAGCAGCTTAGGGACTAGCGGGAGTTACAATGAGCAGTTCTTC.

The chain is built from TRBV28 and TRBJ1-5; tentatively, D is TRBD1 (5 bases). This CDR3 has 16 residues. The germline V and J ends were trimmed by 6 bases and 4 bases, with 19 bases remaining between them. CDR1 is MDHEN and CDR2 is SYDVKM in the germline V gene. CDR3 residues: CASRPGLVGENQPQHF. The CDR3 DNA sequence: TGTGCCAGCAGACCGGGACTGGTAGGGGAGAATCAGCCCCAGCATTTT. Filled out from reference TRBV28 and TRBJ1-5, the complete variable domain reads DVKVTQSSRYLVKRTGEKVFLECVQDMDHENMFWYRQDPGLGLRLIYFSYDVKMKEKGDIPEGYSVSREKKERFSLILESASTNQTSMYLCASRPGLVGENQPQHFGDGTRLSIL.

This chain links TRBV7-8 with TRBJ1-2; D is ambiguous. Trimming stripped 8 bases from V and 2 bases from J, with 6 bases between. CDR3 length equals 11 residues. CDR1 and CDR2 from the germline V gene are SGHVS and FQNEAQ. CDR3 coding DNA: TGTGCCAGCTCATCCAACTATGGCTACACCTTC. Its protein product is CASSSNYGYTF.

V is TRBV2 and J is TRBJ1-5; D is uncertain. The V gene lost 0 bases and the J gene lost 3 bases, with 9 bases spanning the gap. This CDR3 has 15 amino acids. Germline assignment: CDR1 SNHLY and CDR2 FYNNEI. CDR3 nucleotide sequence: TGTGCCAGCAGTGAAGCATCAGGCCTCAATCAGCCCCAGCATTTT. Protein sequence: CASSEASGLNQPQHF.

This chain links TRBV28 with TRBJ1-2, with D perhaps TRBD1 (5 bases). The CDR3 loop spans 14 amino acids. V lost 10 bases, J lost 3 bases, and 18 bases lay in between. Germline V gene lookup returns CDR1 MDHEN and CDR2 SYDVKM. This chain's CDR3 is CAIGSRGNDYGYTF. The CDR3 coding sequence is TGTGCCATAGGTAGTCGGGGGAATGACTATGGCTACACCTTC.

This clone was counted ten times or more. The rearrangement links TRBV23-1 to TRBJ1-5; D call uncertain. TRBV23-1 is flagged as an ORF with uncertain function. This CDR3 is built from 14 residues. V lost 0 bases, J lost 2 bases, and 5 bases lay in between. CDR3 region: CASSQSRGNQPQHF. DNA for the CDR3: TGCGCCAGCAGTCAATCGAGGGGCAATCAGCCCCAGCATTTT.